This TCR beta chain was sequenced in a study of shared clonotypes between healthy human individuals (dated by TCRdb to 2020 to 2022). Turning to the overall study: A few men and a couple of women, aged 18 to 49 years, made up the cohort. To estimate repertoire size and how much clonotypes are shared between individuals, the study performed deep sequencing of blood TCR repertoires from 4 to 6 healthy adults. For each donor, CD4 naive and CD4 memory were each run on three plates, CD8 naive on two plates, and CD8 memory on one plate. Libraries were prepared and TCR repertoires were sequenced by different laboratories using diverse techniques, in order to increase sequencing depth and limit assay-specific biases. Between about 0.8 and 9 billion PBMCs per donor were obtained by leukapheresis.

Using the deep immunoSEQ assay, TCR CDR3 regions were amplified from genomic DNA by multiplex PCR. For each cell subset, the extracted genomic DNA was distributed evenly across all wells of several immunoSEQ 96-well plates, and each plate served as one replicate. For sorted subsets, around 0.2 ug genomic DNA, equal to some 30,000 T cell genomes, was loaded into each replicate PCR. The purified libraries were quantified using a Qubit 3.0 fluorometer, sized with a Bioanalyzer 2100, and then quantified again using the KAPA Library Quantification kit. Every immunoSEQ 96-well plate was sequenced on a dedicated single-read 150-cycle Illumina NextSeq 550 flow cell. In the authors' own workflow: Because the immunoSEQ output included only junctional sequences and no quality scores, the filtering could not be the same as the filtering used for full-length reads. To assign V/J genes and CDR3, sequences were annotated against IMGT germline references using PyIR, a Python wrapper for IgBLAST v1.9. Any read was removed if the V/J assignment was weak (E-value above 1e-6), the CDR3 was missing, or the read contained stop codons, out-of-frame junctions, or ambiguous translated residues. V3J clonotypes were defined as sequences sharing the same inferred V gene, J gene, and CDR3 amino acid sequence. To compute the percentage overlap between repertoires, the number of shared unique clonotypes was divided by the size of the smaller repertoire. Richness of each repertoire was evaluated using RTK rarefaction, the Chao1 estimator, and Recon v2.1 estimates of unobserved clonotypes. For all TCRbeta clonotypes obtained by the gDNA method from a few donors, generation probabilities were computed with OLGA. TCRdb obtained this table from immuneACCESS and retained in-frame rearrangements with V and J assigned. These tables miss some clones; where compared with another copy, unresolved V genes account for less than half of the shortfall, and the remainder is unexplained. The DNA gave D and trimming, while V, J and clone size come from that table. The sample profile shows over 2 million clones; roughly 94% of them were found once. The ten largest clonotypes hold more than 0.1% of the sample.

The donors were healthy, HIV-negative adults who had no recently reported acute infections or vaccinations. All donors were Caucasian adults living in Nashville, Tennessee, USA. CD4+ T cells were enriched by magnetic negative selection; naive cells were then positively selected on CD45RA, and the negative fraction formed the memory subset. Blood was obtained by leukapheresis, after which PBMCs were separated by Ficoll-Histopaque density gradient centrifugation and cryopreserved in liquid nitrogen vapor phase. Analytical flow cytometry was used to check the purity and quantity of every magnetically sorted T cell population. Genomic DNA was isolated from every sorted fraction and measured by UV absorbance on a Nanodrop 2000c. Of note for this clone: It has no known antigen specificity. No base quality values were provided; no much bigger clone lies one nucleotide off.

Per the germline V gene (reference sequence), MNHEY is the CDR1 and SMNVEV is the CDR2. Between the V and J ends, shortened by 4 bases and 7 bases respectively, the junction contains 16 bases. The CDR3 covers 14 residues, taking in both the cysteine and the phenylalanine. The CDR3 DNA has 42 bases and is translated from base 1. Study-level results and caveats: About 5% of naive CD4, more than 3% of naive CD8, approximately 2% of memory CD4, and roughly 0.4% of memory CD8 clonotypes were shared across several donors. Naive subsets generally had larger estimated clonotype richness than memory subsets did. Pairwise subsampling led to the expectation that sequencing depth would affect the degree of clonotype sharing among donors. Because the study included only a small number of donors, the genetic and exposure-history diversity represented was limited. Only blood was sampled, and tissue TCR repertoires likely differ from those in blood. Incomplete sequencing was indicated by rarefaction of sorted-subset datasets, despite the large sequencing depth. Compared with non-shared clonotypes, the clonotypes found in all four sorted-subset donors had higher generation probabilities.

The chain couples TRBV27 to TRBJ1-2; D gene: possibly TRBD1, on 6 matching bases. The specimen sequenced was naive CD4+ T cells sorted from blood. Interpreted using the paper, the cell subset or site label stands for: CD45RA+ positively selected. This sequence originates from a man between 18 and 35 years old in good health. The CDR3 amino acid sequence is: CASSSQGLDSGYTF. The DNA sequence is given as TGTGCCAGCAGTTCACAGGGACTCGATAGTGGCTACACCTTC.